These T cell receptor beta chains were read from a single sample in a study of regulatory T cells in long-lasting Graves disease. A single record per CDR3 protein comes from TCRdb applying MiXCR to the multiplex PCR reads. Of hundreds of thousands of distinct CDR3 sequences listed, about a fifth were seen once; the top ten hold roughly 7%. The sequences come from peripheral blood mononuclear cells (PBMCs), collected when the disease was refractory, from a patient treated with antithyroid drugs. The receptors were sampled from a female donor with Graves disease. The CDR3 runs from the conserved cysteine through the conserved F or W. A D gene is named only where the DNA matches it firmly. The size entry is marked missing in some rows and otherwise reads once, few, many or a size class.

D,J,V,size,CDR3,DNA
NA,TRBJ1-1,TRBV6-5,many,CASSYQTVMNTEAFF,TGTGCCAGCAGTTATCAGACAGTTATGAACACTGAAGCTTTCTTT
NA,TRBJ1-1,TRBV29-1,few,CSVDSAFMNTEAFF,TGCAGCGTTGACAGTGCCTTCATGAACACTGAAGCTTTCTTT
TRBD2,TRBJ2-7,TRBV29-1,few,CSVATPGGDLDEQYF,TGCAGCGTTGCCACCCCTGGGGGGGATTTAGACGAGCAGTACTTC
NA,TRBJ2-1,TRBV6-2/TRBV6-3,NA,CASKPTGRNGQFF,TGTGCCAGCAAACCCACAGGGCGCAATGGGCAGTTCTTC
NA,TRBJ2-2,TRBV7-9,few,CASSSDGQGRPGELFF,TGTGCCAGCAGCTCAGACGGGCAGGGGAGGCCCGGGGAGCTGTTTTTT
NA,TRBJ1-2,TRBV19,many,CASSSLQLARGYTF,TGTGCCAGTAGTTCGCTACAACTGGCTAGGGGCTACACCTTC
NA,TRBJ2-7,TRBV6-1,many,CASSIPSDSYEQYF,TGTGCCAGCAGCATACCTAGCGACTCCTACGAGCAGTACTTC
NA,TRBJ1-1,TRBV6-2/TRBV6-3,many,CASSYSVIHTPMNTEAFF,TGTGCCAGCAGTTACTCCGTCATCCATACCCCCATGAACACTGAAGCTTTCTTT
TRBD1,TRBJ2-3,TRBV6-1,NA,CASRSQGVGADTQYF,TGTGCCAGCAGATCACAGGGGGTTGGCGCAGATACGCAGTATTTT
NA,TRBJ1-1,TRBV15,once,CATSRDWAPNAEAFF,TGTGCCACCAGCAGAGATTGGGCCCCGAACGCTGAAGCTTTCTTT
TRBD2,TRBJ2-1,TRBV2,NA,CATDIWGGNNEQFF,TGTGCCACCGACATTTGGGGGGGGAACAATGAGCAGTTCTTC
NA,TRBJ2-4,TRBV6-2/TRBV6-3,few,CASSSAAKNIQYF,TGTGCCAGCAGTTCGGCGGCCAAAAACATTCAGTACTTC
NA,TRBJ1-4,TRBV28,many,CASSLLGDWKLFF,TGTGCCAGCAGTTTATTAGGTGACTGGAAACTGTTTTTT
NA,TRBJ1-6,TRBV20-1,NA,CSARAPGTLHF,TGCAGTGCTAGAGCACCGGGGACCCTCCACTTT
TRBD1,TRBJ2-7,TRBV7-9,NA,CASSKRAGTGVSEQYF,TGTGCCAGCAGCAAACGTGCAGGGACAGGGGTCTCCGAGCAGTACTTC
NA,TRBJ2-5,TRBV2,many,CASSDNLGHIQPQGETQYF,TGTGCCAGCAGTGATAATCTGGGACATATTCAACCTCAAGGAGAGACCCAGTACTTC
NA,TRBJ2-6,TRBV28,NA,CASTEGEGWANVLTF,TGTGCCAGCACCGAGGGTGAGGGCTGGGCCAACGTCCTGACTTTC
NA,TRBJ1-2,TRBV29-1,few,CSVEARREPYGYTF,TGCAGCGTTGAAGCCAGGCGGGAGCCTTATGGCTACACCTTC
NA,TRBJ2-3,TRBV28,NA,CASSFPRGRGTDTQYF,TGTGCCAGCAGTTTCCCTAGGGGACGGGGGACAGATACGCAGTATTTT
NA,TRBJ1-2,TRBV18,NA,CASSPPAGPYGYTF,TGTGCCAGCTCACCACCTGCCGGGCCCTATGGCTACACCTTC